This T cell receptor (beta chain) was retrieved from a study of human T cells and chemical hapten exposure (dated by TCRdb to the early 2020s). Regarding the research as a whole: For sensitization, 2% DPC in acetone was applied to a 2 cm by 2 cm area of upper inner arm skin. Throughout the study period of about 25 weeks, patients also received therapeutic DPC doses to the scalp every week. Patch testing was done on the upper back using Finn chambers containing 0.01% DPC, and results were scored after 6 days according to International Contact Dermatitis Research Group standards. Alopecia areata with under or over 50% scalp involvement, alopecia totalis and alopecia universalis were represented in the patient cohort, which was mostly female. Libraries were combined into a pool for sequencing, and differences in TCR yield between samples came mainly from small differences in library volumes within the pool. This study followed changes in the peripheral blood TCR repertoire in vivo during primary and secondary sensitization of alopecia patients to the hapten diphenylcyclopropenone (DPC). Blood was sampled from patients pre-sensitization (week 0) and at 2, 6 and about 24 weeks after DPC sensitization. For TCR sequencing, blood came from twenty-nine alopecia patients at anywhere from one to four time points (pre-sensitization, 2, 6 and 24 weeks).

This clonotype has a count of ten or more. The clone's antigen remains unknown. Base qualities are not recorded, but no much larger clone differs from it by a single base. General study outcomes and caveats: Patch test score correlated positively with the number of PT1 expanded TCRs, reaching significance at thresholds 8, 16 and 32 but not at 4. Compared with pre-sensitization or healthy control sets, expanded TCRs formed significantly more large CDR3 similarity clusters, which is consistent with antigen-driven responses. DPC sensitization did not change the number of TCRs with a frequency above 1 in 1000, and there was no evidence of changes in global repertoire structure. Alopecia, a presumed autoimmune disease, was present in all patients, so the immune response of the patients might differ from that of healthy individuals. Repeated subsampling changed both the strength of the expansion versus patch-test correlation and the threshold at which the correlation became significant.

Library preparation employed RACE. Sequencing relied on a NextSeq 500. During library preparation, unique molecular identifiers were attached to individual cDNA molecules so that TCRs could be counted in a quantitative, reproducible way. From each blood RNA sample, both TCR alpha and TCR beta chains were sequenced. In the authors' own workflow: Samples had a median of about 90,000 TCRs, with a range from roughly 20,000 to 690,600. V, J and CDR3 annotation of the TCR reads was performed with the Decombinator software suite. For the PS versus PT1 abundance plots, all samples were subsampled to the same number of TCRs (28,000). Expanded TCRs were defined as absent before sensitization and observed at least eight times at the 2-week time point. In TCRdb, the public reads were trimmed at Q25 with fastp and aligned with MiXCR, with productive beta chains retained. Under each unique CDR3 protein, matching rows form one entry showing the most common genes and DNA. What appears here as the V and J calls and clone size reflects TCRdb's work, not the paper's. This sample is represented by about 380,000 distinct CDR3 sequences; 5.1% of them were singletons. Of the sample, 2.6% is held by the ten largest clones.

This specimen's time point label, per the study, means: pre-sensitization, week 0. What the treatment or condition label conveys for this sample: therapeutic diphenylcyclopropenone sensitization with weekly scalp DPC. At every patch-test visit, the blood draw took place before the patch test was put on. Patients were eligible if aged 18 to 70, diagnosed with alopecia and judged suitable for DPC therapy, and pregnant patients were excluded. Unfractionated whole blood was collected in Tempus Blood RNA tubes, and total RNA was extracted from that blood. The sequence derives from a woman aged 45-65 years with alopecia areata. Some clones in this sample may be carry-over from other donors' samples. This material consisted of whole blood, taken in connection with sensitization to the hapten diphenylcyclopropenone (DPC).

The DNA reads as follows: TGTGCCAGCAGAAACCTGGACGGTGCTAACTATGGCTACACCTTC. The translation is CASRNLDGANYGYTF. The chain is made from TRBV12-3 or TRBV12-4 and TRBJ1-2; the D segment cannot be called with confidence. V and J are truncated by 6 bases and 0 bases respectively, leaving an intervening sequence of 14 bases. Spanning cysteine to phenylalanine, the CDR3 consists of 15 amino acids. CDR3 DNA is the only sequence kept; it has 45 bases, read in frame from the first base.